This T cell receptor (beta chain) was sequenced during a study of blood T cell repertoires in COVID-19. Assay: immunoSEQ multiplex PCR; the TCRdb copy retains only in-frame clones and omits some. Here the sample spans almost 100,000 clones, 86% being singletons. The receptor comes from a man aged 50 to 60 with acute or convalescent COVID-19. Material: peripheral blood.

This chain's CDR3 is CASSVGPLGTEAFF. DNA for the CDR3: TGTGCCAGCAGCGTAGGTCCCCTCGGGACTGAAGCTTTCTTT. The chain joins TRBV9 to TRBJ1-1, with unresolved D. The CDR3 is 14 residues long. In germline, CDR1 is SGDLS, CDR2 YYNGEE. V lost 0 bases, J lost 5 bases, and 11 bases lay in between. Variable domain in full (rest from reference TRBV9 and TRBJ1-1): DSGVTQTPKHLITATGQRVTLRCSPRSGDLSVYWYQQSLDQGLQFLIQYYNGEERAKGNILERFSAQQFPDLHSELNLSSLELGDSALYFCASSVGPLGTEAFFGQGTRLTVV.